Presented here are 12 T cell receptor beta chains from one specimen sequenced in a study of cytomegalovirus exposure and HLA in healthy donors. Measured with immunoSEQ multiplex PCR; TCRdb has only the in-frame clones, and not every one. The sample lists about 110,000 clones, less than 90% occurring once. The specimen sequenced was PBMCs. The source is a woman aged 18 to 35 in good health and CMV-seropositive.

The chain uses TRBV6-8 and TRBJ2-1, with TRBD2 identical over 9 bases. CDR3 length: 13 residues. V shed 9 bases and J 5 bases; nucleotides not matched to a gene: 5. CDR1 is MNHGY, CDR2 SAAAGT, per germline. This chain's CDR3 is CARLLAGNNEQFF. The CDR3 DNA sequence: TGTGCCAGGCTTCTAGCGGGGAACAATGAGCAGTTCTTC.

The chain uses TRBV28 and TRBJ1-5; 10 positions agree with TRBD1. The germline V gene encodes CDR1 MDHEN and CDR2 SYDVKM. J was trimmed by 0 bases and V by 6 bases; bases with no gene match: 8. This CDR3 comprises 17 residues. The DNA of the CDR3 is TGTGCCAGCAGCCGGGACAGGGGCTTCAATAGCAATCAGCCCCAGCATTTT. Protein sequence: CASSRDRGFNSNQPQHF.

The V and J genes are TRBV4-3 and TRBJ1-1; D remains ambiguous. In germline, CDR1 is LGHNA, CDR2 YSLEER. The CDR3 is 11 amino acids. V gave up 4 bases and J gave up 7 bases, with 7 bases separating them. This CDR3 is CASSLRSEAFF. The DNA for the CDR3 is TGCGCCAGCAGCCTTCGGAGTGAAGCTTTCTTT.

This chain connects TRBV9 to TRBJ2-7; D call uncertain. This CDR3 has 14 amino acids. CDR1 is SGDLS and CDR2 is YYNGEE in the germline V gene. The V end was cut by 1 base, the J end by 2 bases, with 10 bases between. The CDR3 spells CASSVIGETYEQYF. CDR3 in DNA: TGTGCCAGCAGCGTAATTGGAGAGACCTACGAGCAGTACTTC.

The rearrangement links TRBV10-2 to TRBJ1-1; the match to TRBD1 covers 8 bases. This CDR3 contains 15 residues. With V trimmed by 2 bases and J by 3 bases, 5 bases remained unmatched. Germline V gene data show CDR1 as WSHSY and CDR2 as SAAADI. The CDR3 region is CASSEAGQGYTEAFF. As DNA, the CDR3 is TGCGCCAGCAGTGAGGCTGGACAGGGCTACACTGAAGCTTTCTTT.

The chain carries TRBV28 and TRBJ2-5, with 11 bases that match TRBD2. Germline V gene sequence: CDR1 MDHEN, CDR2 SYDVKM. With 5 bases clipped from V and 5 bases from J, the junction kept 7 bases outside the gene matches. The CDR3 is 15 residues long. CDR3 amino acids: CASSVQLAGVETQYF. CDR3 nucleotide sequence: TGTGCCAGCAGTGTGCAACTAGCGGGGGTGGAGACCCAGTACTTC.

The V call is TRBV6-1, the J call TRBJ2-7; D unclear. This CDR3 has 14 residues. Trimming pared 6 bases from V and 0 bases from J, leaving 12 bases between. CDR1 is MNHNS, CDR2 SASEGT, per germline. For the CDR3, the DNA is TGTGCCAGCAGCTCTGGTTCTAGCTCCTACGAGCAGTACGTC. It encodes CASSSGSSSYEQYV.

In DNA, the CDR3 is TGTGCCAGCAGGGTTAGCTCTGCTAGCACAGATACGCAGTATTTT. This encodes CASRVSSASTDTQYF. The gene calls are TRBV7-6 and TRBJ2-3; the D is unclear. The ends were cut back, 6 bases at V and 0 bases at J, with 13 bases in the middle. Per the germline V gene, CDR1 is SGHVS and CDR2 is FNYEAQ. The CDR3 runs 15 residues.

This clone has just one count. The chain couples TRBV29-1 to TRBJ1-1; 12 positions match TRBD1. This CDR3 has 13 residues. V dropped 7 bases and J dropped 11; count of bases not matched to a gene: 11. Germline values: CDR1 SQVTM, CDR2 ANQGSEA. CDR3 bases: TGCAGCGCCCGGGACAGGGGGCCCCCGGAGGCTTTCTTT. Translating it yields CSARDRGPPEAFF.

V is TRBV27 and J is TRBJ2-7, with a possible D match to TRBD2 (5 bases). V was shortened by 5 bases and J by 3 bases, with 17 bases between the two germline ends. This CDR3 comprises 15 residues. In germline, CDR1 is MNHEY, CDR2 SMNVEV (reference sequence). DNA of the CDR3: TGTGCCAGCAGTCAACTAGGCCAATCCGTCTACGAGCAGTACTTC. Its translation: CASSQLGQSVYEQYF.

This chain uses TRBV2 with TRBJ2-3; TRBD2 aligns across 12 bases. Germline V gene sequence: CDR1 SNHLY, CDR2 FYNNEI. After removal of 10 bases from V and 3 bases from J, the junction contained 14 bases not matched to a gene. The CDR3 consists of 17 residues. For the CDR3, the DNA is TGTGCCAAAGAGAGCCTAGCGGGGGGGCCGAAGACAGATACGCAGTATTTT. It codes for CAKESLAGGPKTDTQYF.

This clone was observed a single time. The J gene is TRBJ2-5, the V gene TRBV7-8; TRBD2 agrees at 8 bases. V lost 0 bases to trimming and J lost 0 bases; unmatched junction nucleotides: 3. Germline CDR1 SGHVS, CDR2 FQNEAQ. The CDR3 spans 16 residues. CDR3 sequence: CASSLARGGYQETQYF. As DNA, the CDR3 is TGTGCCAGCAGCTTAGCTCGGGGGGGGTACCAAGAGACCCAGTACTTC.